This record concerns one TCR beta chain sequence. Its antigen is unidentified. The authors' processing: ImmunoSEQ gave junction-only sequences without quality scores, so filtering differed. Profiling relied on immunoSEQ multiplex PCR, and the TCRdb table lists in-frame clones only, not all of them. V, J and clone size are those of that table, while D and trimming were read from the DNA. In the table there are more than 2,000,000 clones, approximately 94% of which are singletons. This specimen comes from a study of shared clonotypes between healthy human individuals. Study in general: Used for every donor were three CD4 naive, three CD4 memory, two CD8 naive and one CD8 memory plate.

Whole-study results and caveats: Depth was large, yet rarefaction showed that sorted-subset sequencing was incomplete.

Germline assignment: CDR1 SGHAT and CDR2 FQNNGV. The CDR3 has 15 amino acids. Trimming removed 1 base from V and 10 bases from J, with 14 bases in between. The TCR was taken from a man between 18 and 35 years old in good health. Sequenced input: naive CD4+ T cells sorted from blood. Subset defined: CD45RA+ positively selected. The chain links TRBV11-2 to TRBJ1-6; unclear D gene. CDR3 sequence reads: CASSLVGVGNSPLHF. The CDR3 nucleotides read TGTGCCAGCAGCTTAGTCGGCGTGGGGAACTCACCCCTCCACTTT.